This T cell receptor beta chain is from a study of CD8 T cells in ankylosing spondylitis. Study-level results: Reportedly, matched ankylosing spondylitis synovial fluid was significantly enriched for disease-linked clones. Those disease-linked clones were CD8+; they were also relatively rare in peripheral blood. Blood from ankylosing spondylitis patients appeared to carry a characteristic eight-variant TCR beta motif.

This clonotype has only a few counts. Its cognate antigen is unknown. The CDR3 contains 12 residues. Looked up from germline, CDR1 is SGHDT and CDR2 is YYEEEE. Trimming cost V 4 bases and J 10 bases, with 14 bases left between them. Quantitative 5'-RACE with molecular barcodes was used to make the TCR beta libraries. TCRdb reprocessed the 5' RACE reads with MiXCR, giving one entry per CDR3 protein. The data contain roughly 230,000 distinct CDR3 sequences, 8% to 10% of them singletons. The origin of this receptor is a female donor with ankylosing spondylitis or in good health (not recorded which). J is TRBJ1-1 and V is TRBV5-6; TRBD1 might be the D (6 bases). Sequenced input: blood, either unsorted or a sorted T cell fraction (not recorded which). For the CDR3, the DNA is TGTGCCAGCAGCCACACAGGGAAGGGAGCTTTCTTT. Translated, it gives CASSHTGKGAFF.